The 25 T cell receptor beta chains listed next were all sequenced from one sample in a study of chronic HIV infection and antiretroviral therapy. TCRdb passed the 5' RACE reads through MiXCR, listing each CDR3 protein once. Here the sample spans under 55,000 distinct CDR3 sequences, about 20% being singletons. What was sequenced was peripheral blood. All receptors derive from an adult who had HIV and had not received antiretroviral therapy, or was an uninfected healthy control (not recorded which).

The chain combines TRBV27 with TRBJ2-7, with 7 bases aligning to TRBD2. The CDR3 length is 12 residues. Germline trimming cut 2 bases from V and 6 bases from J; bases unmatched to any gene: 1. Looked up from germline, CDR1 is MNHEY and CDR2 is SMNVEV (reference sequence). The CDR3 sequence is CASSLGRAEQYF. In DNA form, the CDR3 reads TGTGCCAGCAGTTTAGGGAGGGCCGAGCAGTACTTC.

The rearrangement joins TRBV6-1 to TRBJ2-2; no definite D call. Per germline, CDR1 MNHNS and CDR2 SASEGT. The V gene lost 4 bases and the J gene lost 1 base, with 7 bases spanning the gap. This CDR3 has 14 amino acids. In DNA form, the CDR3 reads TGTGCCAGCAGTGGATCCCGGAACACCGGGGAGCTGTTTTTT. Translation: CASSGSRNTGELFF.

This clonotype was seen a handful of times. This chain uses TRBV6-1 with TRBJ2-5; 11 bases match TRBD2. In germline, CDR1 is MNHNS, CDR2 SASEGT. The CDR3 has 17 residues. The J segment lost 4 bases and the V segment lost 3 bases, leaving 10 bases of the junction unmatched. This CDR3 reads CASSDPTSGSRGETQYF. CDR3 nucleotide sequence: TGTGCCAGCAGTGACCCCACTAGCGGGAGTAGGGGAGAGACCCAGTACTTC.

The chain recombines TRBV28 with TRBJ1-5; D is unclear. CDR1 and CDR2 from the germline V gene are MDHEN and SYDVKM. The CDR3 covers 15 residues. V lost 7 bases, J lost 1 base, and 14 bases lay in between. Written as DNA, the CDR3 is TGTGCCAGCATCACCGTGGCAGAGAGCAATCAGCCCCAGCATTTT. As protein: CASITVAESNQPQHF.

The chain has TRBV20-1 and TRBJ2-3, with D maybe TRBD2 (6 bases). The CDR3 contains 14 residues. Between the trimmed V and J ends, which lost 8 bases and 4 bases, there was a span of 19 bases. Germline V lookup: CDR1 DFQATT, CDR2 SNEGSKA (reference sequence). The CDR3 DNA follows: TGCAGTCCGTCTCTACCGGGAGCGGCAGATACGCAGTATTTT. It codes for CSPSLPGAADTQYF.

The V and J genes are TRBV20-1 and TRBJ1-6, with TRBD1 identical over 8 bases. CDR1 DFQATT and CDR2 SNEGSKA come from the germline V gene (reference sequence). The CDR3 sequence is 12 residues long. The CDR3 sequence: CGRGRDDSPLHF. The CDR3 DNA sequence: TGCGGCAGGGGGCGGGATGATTCACCCCTCCACTTT.

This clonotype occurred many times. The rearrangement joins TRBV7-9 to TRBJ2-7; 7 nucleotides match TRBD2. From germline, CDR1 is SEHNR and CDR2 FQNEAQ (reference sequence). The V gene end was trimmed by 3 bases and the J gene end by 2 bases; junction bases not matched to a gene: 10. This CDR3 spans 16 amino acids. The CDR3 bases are TGTGCCAGCAGCTTCCTAGATCGGGAGGACCCCTACGAGCAGTACTTC. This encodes CASSFLDREDPYEQYF.

As DNA, the CDR3 is TGTGCCAGCAGCGTTACGGACAGTTATCAGCCCCAGCATTTT. It translates to CASSVTDSYQPQHF. The chain has TRBV9 and TRBJ1-5, with D tentatively TRBD1 (6 bases). The V and J ends lost 2 bases and 5 bases respectively, with 11 bases between them. The CDR3 runs to 14 residues. Germline CDR1 is SGDLS and CDR2 is YYNGEE.

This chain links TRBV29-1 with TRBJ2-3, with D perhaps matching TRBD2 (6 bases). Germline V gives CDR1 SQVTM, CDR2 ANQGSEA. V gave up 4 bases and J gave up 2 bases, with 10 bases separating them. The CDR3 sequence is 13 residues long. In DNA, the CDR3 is TGCAGCGTTGGTAGCGGTACCACAGATACGCAGTATTTT. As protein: CSVGSGTTDTQYF.

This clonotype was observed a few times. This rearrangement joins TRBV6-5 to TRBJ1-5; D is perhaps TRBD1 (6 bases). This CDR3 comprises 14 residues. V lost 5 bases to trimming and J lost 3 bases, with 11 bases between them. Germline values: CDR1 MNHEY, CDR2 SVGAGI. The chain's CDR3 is CASSRDITNQPQHF. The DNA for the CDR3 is TGTGCCAGCAGTCGGGACATCACCAATCAGCCCCAGCATTTT.

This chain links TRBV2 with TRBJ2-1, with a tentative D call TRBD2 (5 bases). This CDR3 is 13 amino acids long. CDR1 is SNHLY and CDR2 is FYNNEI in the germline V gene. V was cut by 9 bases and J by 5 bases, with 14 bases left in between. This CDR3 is CASEGTGNNEQFF. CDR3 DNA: TGTGCCAGTGAGGGAACGGGAAACAATGAGCAGTTCTTC.

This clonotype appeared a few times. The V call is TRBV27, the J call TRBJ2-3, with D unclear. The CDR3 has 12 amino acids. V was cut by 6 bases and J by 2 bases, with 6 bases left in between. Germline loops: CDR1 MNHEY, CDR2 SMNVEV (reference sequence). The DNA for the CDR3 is TGTGCCAGCAGACGTCTCACAGATACGCAGTATTTT. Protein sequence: CASRRLTDTQYF.

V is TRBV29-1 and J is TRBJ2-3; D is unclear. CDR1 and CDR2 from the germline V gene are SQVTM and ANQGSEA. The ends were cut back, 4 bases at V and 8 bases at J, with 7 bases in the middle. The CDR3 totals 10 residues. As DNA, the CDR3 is TGCAGCGTTGCTAGTGGTACGCAGTATTTT. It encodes CSVASGTQYF.

The CDR3 nucleotides read TGTGCCAGCAGCTCCCCACCGGGACAGGGTTACGAGCAGTACTTC. Translation gives CASSSPPGQGYEQYF. The chain carries TRBV7-9 and TRBJ2-7, with TRBD1 matching 9 bases. Per the germline V gene, CDR1 is SEHNR and CDR2 is FQNEAQ (reference sequence). The trim removed 4 bases at V and 4 bases at J, leaving 8 bases unmatched. The CDR3 consists of 15 residues.

In DNA, the CDR3 is TGCAGCGTTGAGACAGTATTACCCAACGTCCTGACTTTC. Translating it yields CSVETVLPNVLTF. The gene calls are TRBV29-1 and TRBJ2-6; weak D call: TRBD1 (5 bases). With 3 bases removed from V and 8 bases from J, the gap between germline ends came to 11 bases. The germline gives CDR1 SQVTM, CDR2 ANQGSEA. The CDR3 length is 13 residues.

CDR3 loop: CASSLEGGRSTQYF. As DNA, the CDR3 is TGTGCCAGCAGTTTGGAGGGCGGGAGGAGTACGCAGTATTTT. The chain uses TRBV28 and TRBJ2-3; 8 bases agree with TRBD2. The CDR3 totals 14 residues. V dropped 3 bases and J dropped 8; count of bases not matched to a gene: 7. Germline lookup yields CDR1 MDHEN and CDR2 SYDVKM.

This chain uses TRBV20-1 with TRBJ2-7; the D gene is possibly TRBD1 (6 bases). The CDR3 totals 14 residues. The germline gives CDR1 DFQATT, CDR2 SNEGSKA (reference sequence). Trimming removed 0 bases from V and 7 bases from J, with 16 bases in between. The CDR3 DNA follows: TGCAGTGCTAGAGATTTCAAGGGGGTGGGAGAGCAGTACTTC. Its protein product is CSARDFKGVGEQYF.

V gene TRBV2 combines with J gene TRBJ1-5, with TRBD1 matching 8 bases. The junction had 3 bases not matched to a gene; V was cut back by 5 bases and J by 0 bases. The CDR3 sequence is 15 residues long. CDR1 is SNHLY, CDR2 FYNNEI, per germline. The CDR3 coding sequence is TGTGCCAGCAGTAGGGGACAGGCTAGCAATCAGCCCCAGCATTTT. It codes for CASSRGQASNQPQHF.

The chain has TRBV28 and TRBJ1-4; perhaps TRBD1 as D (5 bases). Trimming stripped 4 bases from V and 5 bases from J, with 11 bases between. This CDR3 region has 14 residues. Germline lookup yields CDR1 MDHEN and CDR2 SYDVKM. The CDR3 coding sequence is TGTGCCAGCAGTTCCCCGACAGTGAATGAAAAACTGTTTTTT. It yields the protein CASSSPTVNEKLFF.

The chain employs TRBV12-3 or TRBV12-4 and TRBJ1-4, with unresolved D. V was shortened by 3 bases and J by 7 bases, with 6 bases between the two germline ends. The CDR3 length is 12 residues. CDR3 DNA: TGTGCCAGCAGTTTTAGGGTTGAAAAACTGTTTTTT. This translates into CASSFRVEKLFF.

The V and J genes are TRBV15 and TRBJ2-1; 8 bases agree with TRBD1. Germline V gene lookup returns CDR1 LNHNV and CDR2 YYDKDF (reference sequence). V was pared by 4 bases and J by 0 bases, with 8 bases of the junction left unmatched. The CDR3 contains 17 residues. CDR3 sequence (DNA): TGTGCCACCAGCATTGGACAGGGCCCACTCTCCTACAATGAGCAGTTCTTC. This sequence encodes CATSIGQGPLSYNEQFF. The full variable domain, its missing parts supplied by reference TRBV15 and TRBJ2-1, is DAMVIQNPRYQVTQFGKPVTLSCSQTLNHNVMYWYQQKSSQAPKLLFHYYDKDFNNEADTPDNFQSRRPNTSFCFLDIRSPGLGDTAMYLCATSIGQGPLSYNEQFFGPGTRLTVL.

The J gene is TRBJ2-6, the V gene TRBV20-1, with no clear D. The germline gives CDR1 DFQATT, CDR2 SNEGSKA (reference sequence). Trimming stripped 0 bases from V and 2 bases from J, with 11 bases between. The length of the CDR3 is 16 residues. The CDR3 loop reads CSARDLARTGANVLTF. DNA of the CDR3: TGCAGTGCTAGAGATCTCGCCAGAACTGGGGCCAACGTCCTGACTTTC.

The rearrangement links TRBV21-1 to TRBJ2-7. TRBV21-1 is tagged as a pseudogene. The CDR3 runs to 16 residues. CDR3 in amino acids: CASSNLCERANYEQYF. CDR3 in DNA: TGTGCCAGCAGCAACCTCTGTGAACGGGCAAATTACGAGCAGTACTTC.

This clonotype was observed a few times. The CDR3 loop is CASTQRSDYGYTF. Written as DNA, the CDR3 is TGTGCCAGCACCCAGAGGTCCGATTATGGCTACACCTTC. The genes are TRBV28 and TRBJ1-2; D unclear. In germline, CDR1 is MDHEN, CDR2 SYDVKM. CDR3 length equals 13 residues. Trimming stripped 7 bases from V and 5 bases from J, with 14 bases between.

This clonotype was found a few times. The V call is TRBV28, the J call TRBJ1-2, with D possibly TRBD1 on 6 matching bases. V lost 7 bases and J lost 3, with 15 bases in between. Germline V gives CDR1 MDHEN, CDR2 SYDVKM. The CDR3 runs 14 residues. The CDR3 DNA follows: TGTGCCAGCATGACGGGGGGCGCTTACTATGGCTACACCTTC. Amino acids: CASMTGGAYYGYTF.